This entry is about one TCR beta chain. What it binds is not known. Compared with germline, one end of the junction differs, possibly owing to a read error. This entry comes from a study of tumor-infiltrating lymphocytes in primary liver carcinoma. General study points: Lesser overlap characterized tumor-adjacent and tumor-blood pairs relative to tumor region pairs.

From roughly 21-30 mg of unsorted bulk tissue, DNA and RNA were co-extracted together. Patients underwent surgical resection for primary liver carcinoma. Using a constant-region primer together with ProtoScript II reverse transcriptase, TCR beta cDNA was made from about 500 ng of total RNA. Three rounds of nested multiplex PCR with slightly modified ARM-PCR produced TCR beta libraries. With TRBV1-TRBV30 forward primers and a C-beta reverse primer, the first two PCR rounds were run for 10 to 11 cycles each. Via MiXCR, TCRdb re-called the multiplex PCR reads, giving one row per CDR3 protein. The repertoire holds tens of thousands of distinct CDR3 sequences, with roughly 70% as singletons. The germline gives CDR1 SGHAT, CDR2 FQNNGV. The CDR3 loop spans 14 amino acids.

The sequence came from a man between 35 and 55 years old with primary liver carcinoma and hepatitis B virus infection. The J gene is TRBJ1-1, the V gene TRBV11-2; no clear D. The specimen was liver tumor tissue from sampling region 5. Subset reported: tumor region T5, tumor centre. CDR3 region: CASCTAGSVTDAFF. For the CDR3, the DNA is TGTGCCAGCTGTACAGCCGGTTCCGTAACTGATGCTTTCTTT.